This T cell receptor (beta chain) was sequenced in a study of cytomegalovirus exposure and HLA in healthy donors. A multiplex PCR was run with 60 Vbeta primers and 13 Jbeta primers. Measured with immunoSEQ multiplex PCR; TCRdb has only the in-frame clones, and not every one. This sample has 150,000 to 200,000 clones, with more than 65% found just once. Germline V gene data show CDR1 as SGHTA and CDR2 as FQGNSA. V shed 5 bases, J shed 12 bases, and the junction held 8 bases outside the gene matches. The CDR3 contains 12 residues. The chain is built from TRBV7-2 and TRBJ1-2, with 8 bases aligning to TRBD1. The receptor was derived from a woman under 40 in good health and CMV-seropositive. Sequenced input: PBMCs. The DNA for the CDR3 is TGTGCCAGCAGCCAGGGGGCAGGGCCTCACACCTTC. It specifies CASSQGAGPHTF.